The 12 T cell receptor beta chains below were found in one sample sequenced in a study of regulatory T cells in long-lasting Graves disease. Time point: newly diagnosed GD, antithyroid drugs for less than 3 months. The authors made the TCR library using RNA they extracted from PBMCs. Libraries of TCR beta came from iRepertoire HTBI primers plus Arm-PCR of CDR3 regions. TCRdb reanalysed the multiplex PCR reads using MiXCR and keeps one entry per CDR3 protein. The table records roughly 500,000 distinct CDR3 sequences, approximately 13% of them present only once. The same specimen was also included in a second study, on T cells in Graves' hyperthyroidism and ophthalmopathy.

The sample here was peripheral blood mononuclear cells (PBMCs), taken at new diagnosis, from a patient treated with antithyroid drugs. These receptors all stem from a young man with Graves disease.

Details on this clonotype: A much larger clonotype is one base distant, so this may be a read error. The chain carries TRBV6-2 or TRBV6-3 and TRBJ1-2; D gene unclear. This CDR3 region has 15 residues. Germline V gene data show CDR1 as MNHEY and CDR2 as SVGEGT. This CDR3 is CASGYLGETVDGYTF. CDR3 coding DNA: TGTGCCAGCGGTTACTTGGGAGAAACAGTGGATGGCTACACCTTC.

There are many counts of this clonotype. The V call is TRBV19, the J call TRBJ1-1; D is perhaps TRBD1 (5 bases). Trimming cost V 3 bases and J 3 bases, with 14 bases left between them. Germline CDR1 LNHDA, CDR2 SQIVND (reference sequence). CDR3 length: 15 residues. The CDR3 region is CASSIGRVPDTEAFF. The CDR3 nucleotides are TGTGCCAGTAGTATTGGCAGGGTCCCCGACACTGAAGCTTTCTTT.

This clonotype occurred many times. This chain links TRBV27 with TRBJ2-7; D gene uncertain. V was clipped by 3 bases and J by 2 bases, with 8 bases between them. This CDR3 has 13 amino acids. Germline CDR1 reads MNHEY; CDR2 reads SMNVEV (reference sequence). CDR3 protein: CASSFRWTYEQYF. The DNA of the CDR3 is TGTGCCAGCAGTTTTAGGTGGACCTACGAGCAGTACTTC.

There are a few counts of this clonotype. The V gene is TRBV30, the J gene TRBJ1-6, with a tentative D call TRBD1 (5 bases). Germline V lookup: CDR1 GTSNPN, CDR2 SVGIG (reference sequence). Trimming cost V 1 base and J 7 bases, with 8 bases left between them. CDR3 length: 13 residues. Written as DNA, the CDR3 is TGTGCCTGGAGTGGTGGGGGGAATTCACCCCTCCACTTT. Translating it yields CAWSGGGNSPLHF.

Concerning this clonotype itself: This clone may be a read error of a much larger clone one base away. Because it lacks the conserved phenylalanine or tryptophan at the end, this CDR3 is likely a read error. The J gene is TRBJ1-2, the V gene TRBV30, with TRBD1 matching 7 bases. The V gene end was trimmed by 1 base and the J gene end by 6 bases; junction bases not matched to a gene: 5. From germline, CDR1 is GTSNPN and CDR2 SVGIG (reference sequence). There are 13 residues in the CDR3. The CDR3 nucleotides read TGTGCCTGGAGTGGACAGGGAATGGATGGCTACACCCTC. Translating gives CAWSGQGMDGYTL.

This clonotype was recorded many times. The V call is TRBV7-9, the J call TRBJ1-1; 8 nucleotides agree with TRBD1. With 5 bases clipped from V and 6 bases from J, the junction kept 11 bases outside the gene matches. The CDR3 extends over 15 amino acids. The V gene's germline CDR1 is SEHNR and CDR2 FQNEAQ (reference sequence). CDR3 coding DNA: TGTGCCAGCAGCCTACGGACAGGGAGTCGGTCTGAAGCTTTCTTT. Its protein product is CASSLRTGSRSEAFF.

This clonotype came up a few times. This rearrangement joins TRBV5-1 to TRBJ2-5, with D possibly TRBD2 on 5 matching bases. CDR3 size: 13 residues. Germline V CDR1 and CDR2: SGHRS, YFSETQ. Trimming took 4 bases from V and 5 from J, leaving 12 bases between them. The CDR3 DNA is TGCGCCAGCAGCCAAGGGAGTGGGGAGACCCAGTACTTC. Translating it yields CASSQGSGETQYF. Complete variable domain (other parts from reference TRBV5-1 and TRBJ2-5): KAGVTQTPRYLIKTRGQQVTLSCSPISGHRSVSWYQQTPGQGLQFLFEYFSETQRNKGNFPGRFSGRQFSNSRSEMNVSTLELGDSALYLCASSQGSGETQYFGPGTRLLVL.

In this sample, this clonotype turned up many times. This rearrangement joins TRBV6-9 to TRBJ2-7, with a weak D call TRBD1 (5 bases). The CDR3 runs to 15 residues. CDR1 MNHGY and CDR2 SVAAGI come from the germline V gene. The ends were cut back, 3 bases at V and 5 bases at J, with 17 bases in the middle. CDR3 nucleotide sequence: TGTGCCAGCAGTTACTGGCAGGGTGAGTTCGACGAGCAGTACTTC. Protein product: CASSYWQGEFDEQYF.

Comment on this clonotype: A much larger clone lies a single base off, so this may be a read error. The chain combines TRBV27 with TRBJ2-4; no clear D. The germline V gene encodes CDR1 MNHEY and CDR2 SMNVEV (reference sequence). CDR3 length: 13 residues. Trimming left V 5 bases short and J 2 bases short, with 7 bases between. CDR3 coding DNA: TGTGCCAGCAGTCCAACCTCCAAAAACATTCAGTACTTC. Translation gives CASSPTSKNIQYF.

This clonotype was picked up a small number of times. A read error may be the cause here, since a much bigger clone is one base away. The J gene is TRBJ2-7, the V gene TRBV2; 7 positions agree with TRBD2. In germline, CDR1 is SNHLY, CDR2 FYNNEI. The CDR3 consists of 11 residues. Germline trimming cut 7 bases from V and 6 bases from J; bases unmatched to any gene: 3. CDR3 region: CASTWGGEQYF. The CDR3 nucleotides are TGTGCCAGCACCTGGGGGGGCGAGCAGTACTTC.

The genes are TRBV19 and TRBJ2-3; TRBD1 matches 9 bases. V shed 2 bases, J shed 5 bases, and the junction held 8 bases outside the gene matches. Germline-derived CDR1 and CDR2 are LNHDA and SQIVND (reference sequence). The CDR3 contains 16 residues. CDR3 in amino acids: CASSIYGGQGEDTQYF. The CDR3 nucleotides read TGTGCCAGTAGTATATATGGGGGACAGGGAGAAGATACGCAGTATTTT.

The sample holds many counts of this clonotype. The chain links TRBV7-6 to TRBJ1-4, with D uncertain. Trimming pared 2 bases from V and 8 bases from J, leaving 18 bases between. Per the germline V gene, CDR1 is SGHVS and CDR2 is FNYEAQ. The CDR3 extends over 16 amino acids. This CDR3 is CASSLNSADRGEKLFF. The DNA for the CDR3 is TGTGCCAGCAGCTTAAATAGTGCGGATCGAGGGGAAAAACTGTTTTTT.